This TCR beta chain was recovered during a study of spatial heterogeneity in lung cancer. In the study overall: Alpha-chain detections were consistently fewer than beta-chain detections among the sequences. Each unique TCR and UMI combination was seen more than ten times on average in raw reads. Findings of the study overall: Counts of expanded alpha and beta TCRs within tumors tracked the tumor nonsynonymous mutation count.

There are 14 residues in the CDR3. V gave up 2 bases and J gave up 6 bases; unmatched junction bases: 5. Germline V gene data show CDR1 as LGHDT and CDR2 as YNNKEL (reference sequence). Time point meaning: sample taken at primary tumor resection. Whole RNA, which was extracted from tumor, nontumor lung tissue or frozen PBMC, was sequenced without any cell sorting. This clonotype was observed many times. The antigen is unknown. Each TCR cDNA molecule carried a unique molecular identifier. TCRdb reprocessed the 5' RACE reads with MiXCR, giving one entry per CDR3 protein. This repertoire shows about 13,000 distinct CDR3 sequences, around 5.6% found once; its top ten account for roughly 10%.

Sample: lung tumor tissue, taken at surgery. This chain connects TRBV3-1 to TRBJ1-2; 8 bases are a match to TRBD1. The origin of this receptor is a female donor with early-stage non-small cell lung cancer. The CDR3 nucleotides are TGTGCCAGCAGCCAATTCCAGGGGGCGCATGGCTACACCTTC. Protein: CASSQFQGAHGYTF.